What follows describes a single T cell receptor (beta chain). The CDR3 is 13 residues long. The V segment lost 4 bases and the J segment 4 bases; nucleotides outside the gene matches: 2. The germline V gene encodes CDR1 MDHEN and CDR2 SYDVKM. This sample stems from a study of blood T cell repertoires in COVID-19. The wider study: Samples came from the United States, Italy and Spain, spanning acute and convalescent COVID-19.

As handled by the study authors: Reference gene primers were amplified, and this amplification served to estimate nucleated cell counts. TCRdb's table, derived via immunoSEQ multiplex PCR, lists solely in-frame clones and lacks some. V and J calls and clone size are those listed in that table; D and trimming were worked out from the DNA. The sample has 100,000 to 150,000 clones, about 79% seen once; the top ten hold more than 35%. Sequenced sample: peripheral blood. The chain combines TRBV28 with TRBJ1-1; 8 bases map to TRBD1. This sequence originates from a man aged 40-50 years with active or convalescent COVID-19. Here the CDR3 reads CASSYTGGTEAFF. The CDR3 nucleotides are TGTGCCAGCAGTTATACAGGGGGCACTGAAGCTTTCTTT.